This T cell receptor (beta chain) was captured in a study of T cells in Graves' hyperthyroidism and ophthalmopathy. Diagnostic assessment was based on clinical symptoms, serum thyroxine and TRAb, thyroid ultrasound and orbital computed tomography. This CDR3 spans 13 amino acids. The germline V and J ends were trimmed by 5 bases and 6 bases, with 13 bases remaining between them. Germline V gene data show CDR1 as MGHDK and CDR2 as SYGVNS. It was RNA transcripts that yielded the amplified TCR beta CDR3 regions. First-round RT-PCR of the TCR CDR3 relied on the HTBI primer set. TCRdb reanalysed the multiplex PCR reads using MiXCR and keeps one entry per CDR3 protein. Of about 400,000 distinct CDR3 sequences listed, less than 20% are singletons. Study results and limitations: Blood also contained most expanded thyroid clonotypes above 0.001. Ophthalmopathy was separated from stable hyperthyroidism by a 13 V-J model.

This clonotype has a single count. Its cognate antigen is unknown. This sequence was found in a young woman with Graves' hyperthyroidism. This chain connects TRBV25-1 to TRBJ1-1; tentatively, D is TRBD1 (5 bases). Sequenced input: blood. CDR3 in DNA: TGTGCCAGCAGTAGGGACGAGGGAGCTGAAGCTTTCTTT. This sequence encodes CASSRDEGAEAFF.